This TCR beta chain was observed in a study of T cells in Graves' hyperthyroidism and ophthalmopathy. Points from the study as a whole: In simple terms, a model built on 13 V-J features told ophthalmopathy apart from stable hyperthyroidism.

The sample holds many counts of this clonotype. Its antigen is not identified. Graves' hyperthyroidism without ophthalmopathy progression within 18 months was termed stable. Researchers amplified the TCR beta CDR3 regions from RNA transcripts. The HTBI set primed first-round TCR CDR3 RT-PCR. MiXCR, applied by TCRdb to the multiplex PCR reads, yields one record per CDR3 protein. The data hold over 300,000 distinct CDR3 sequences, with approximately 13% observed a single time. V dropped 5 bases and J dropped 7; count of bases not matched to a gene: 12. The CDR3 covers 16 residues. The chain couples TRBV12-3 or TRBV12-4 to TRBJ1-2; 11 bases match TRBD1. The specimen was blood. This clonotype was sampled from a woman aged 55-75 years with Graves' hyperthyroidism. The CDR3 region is CASSPNSRTGGRGYTF. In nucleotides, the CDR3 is TGTGCCAGCAGTCCGAACTCTAGGACAGGGGGCCGTGGCTACACCTTC.